The present T cell receptor beta chain was sequenced within a study of cytomegalovirus exposure and HLA in healthy donors. About the study: The study placed about four fifths of its 398 genotyped donors in the Caucasian-associated ancestry cluster.

The PCR used 60 Vbeta and 13 Jbeta primers. This table comes from immunoSEQ multiplex PCR, and its TCRdb copy is limited to in-frame clones, with some not included. This sample has 150,000 to 200,000 clones, with 65% to 70% found just once. The V end lost 1 base, the J end lost 5 bases, and 8 bases lay between the germline ends. Germline V gene lookup returns CDR1 SGHAT and CDR2 FQNNGV. The CDR3 is 13 residues long. In this sample, this clone turned up a few times. Source material: PBMCs. V gene TRBV11-2 combines with J gene TRBJ1-1; TRBD1 might be the D (6 bases). This clonotype was sampled from a man between 25 and 39 years old in good health and CMV-seropositive. CDR3 region: CASSLGTVTEAFF. In nucleotides, the CDR3 is TGTGCCAGCAGCTTAGGGACAGTTACTGAAGCTTTCTTT. The full variable domain, in which reference TRBV11-2 and TRBJ1-1 provide the parts outside the CDR3, is EAGVAQSPRYKIIEKRQSVAFWCNPISGHATLYWYQQILGQGPKLLIQFQNNGVVDDSQLPKDRFSAERLKGVDSTLKIQPAKLEDSAVYLCASSLGTVTEAFFGQGTRLTVV.